This record looks at one T cell receptor beta chain sequence and its context. Its matching antigen is unknown. The data were produced by immunoSEQ multiplex PCR, yet TCRdb's version contains in-frame clones alone and is incomplete. The profile shows roughly 250,000 clones, around 85% of them singletons. These data belong to a study of Ad26.COV2.S vaccination and SARS-CoV-2 variants. As for the study in general: Doses of Ad26.COV2.S were injected into muscle once or twice, 56 days apart.

The germline V and J ends were trimmed by 7 bases and 4 bases, with 14 bases remaining between them. Germline CDR1 reads SEHNR; CDR2 reads FQNEAQ (reference sequence). The CDR3 is made up of 14 amino acids. Treatment of the sample: around 19 received Ad26.COV2.S at low or high dose, single or two shots; 5 received placebo; per-sample allocation not given. Collection of the samples took place on day 63 after the first injection of vaccine or placebo. Within Boston, the person who donated was an adult of 18-55 years. The vaccine antigen was prefusion-stabilized Wuhan SARS-CoV-2 spike. Study outcomes and limitations: CD8+ and CD4+ T cells specific for spike reportedly responded with substantial breadth after vaccination.

This chain uses TRBV7-9 with TRBJ2-1; D gene unclear. The sequence was collected from a person aged 18-60 years who received the Ad26.COV2.S COVID-19 vaccine or a placebo. This specimen consisted of peripheral blood, obtained in a trial of Ad26.COV2.S vaccine versus placebo. In nucleotides, the CDR3 is TGTGCCAGCACCCAAGCCTCGAAATACAATGAGCAGTTCTTC. Its protein is CASTQASKYNEQFF.